This section outlines one T cell receptor (beta chain) sequence together with its context. Per germline, CDR1 GTSNPN and CDR2 SVGIG (reference sequence). The CDR3 sequence is 13 residues long. Trimming took 2 bases from V and 5 from J, leaving 7 bases between them. This PCR relied on a set of 60 Vbeta primers and 13 Jbeta primers. Only in-frame clones appear in the TCRdb table, and some are missing; sequencing was by immunoSEQ multiplex PCR. The profile shows some 170,000 clones, about 9% of them singletons. These data come from a study of cytomegalovirus exposure and HLA in healthy donors. The source of this sequence is a young woman in good health and CMV-seropositive. The V and J genes are TRBV30 and TRBJ2-6, with no clear D. The specimen sequenced was PBMCs. The CDR3 loop is CAWSRSRANVLTF. The CDR3 nucleotides read TGTGCCTGGAGTCGGTCCAGGGCCAACGTCCTGACTTTC.